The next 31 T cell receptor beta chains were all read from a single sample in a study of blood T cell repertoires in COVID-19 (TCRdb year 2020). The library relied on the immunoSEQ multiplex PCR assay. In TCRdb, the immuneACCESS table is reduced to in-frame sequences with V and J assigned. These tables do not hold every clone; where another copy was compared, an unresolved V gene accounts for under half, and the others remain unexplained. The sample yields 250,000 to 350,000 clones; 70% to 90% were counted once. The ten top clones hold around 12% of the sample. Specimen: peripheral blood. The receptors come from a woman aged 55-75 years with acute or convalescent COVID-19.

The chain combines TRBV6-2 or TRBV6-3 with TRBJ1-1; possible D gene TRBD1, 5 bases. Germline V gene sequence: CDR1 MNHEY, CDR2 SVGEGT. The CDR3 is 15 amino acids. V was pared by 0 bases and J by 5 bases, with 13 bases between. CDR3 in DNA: TGTGCCAGCAGTTACTCGATGGAGGGGCGGACTGAAGCTTTCTTT. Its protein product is CASSYSMEGRTEAFF.

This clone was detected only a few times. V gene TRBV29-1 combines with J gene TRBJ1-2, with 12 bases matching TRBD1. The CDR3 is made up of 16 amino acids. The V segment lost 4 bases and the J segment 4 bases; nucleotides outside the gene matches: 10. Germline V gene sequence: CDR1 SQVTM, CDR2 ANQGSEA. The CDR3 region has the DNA TGCAGCGTTGCTGGGACAGGGGGCGAGGGGCGCTATGGCTACACCTTC. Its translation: CSVAGTGGEGRYGYTF.

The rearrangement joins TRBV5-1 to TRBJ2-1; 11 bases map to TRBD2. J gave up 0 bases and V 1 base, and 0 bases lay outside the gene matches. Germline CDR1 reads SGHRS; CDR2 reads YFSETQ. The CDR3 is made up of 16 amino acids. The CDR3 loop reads CASSLTSGSSYNEQFF. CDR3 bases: TGCGCCAGCAGCTTGACTAGCGGGAGCTCCTACAATGAGCAGTTCTTC. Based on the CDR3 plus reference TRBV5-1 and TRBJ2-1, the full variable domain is KAGVTQTPRYLIKTRGQQVTLSCSPISGHRSVSWYQQTPGQGLQFLFEYFSETQRNKGNFPGRFSGRQFSNSRSEMNVSTLELGDSALYLCASSLTSGSSYNEQFFGPGTRLTVL.

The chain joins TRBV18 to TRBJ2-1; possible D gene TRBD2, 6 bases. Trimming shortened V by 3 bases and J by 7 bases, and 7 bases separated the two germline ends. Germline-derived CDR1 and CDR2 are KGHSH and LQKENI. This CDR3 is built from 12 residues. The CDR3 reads CASSPAGNEQFF. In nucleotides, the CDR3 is TGTGCCAGCTCACCTGCGGGGAATGAGCAGTTCTTC.

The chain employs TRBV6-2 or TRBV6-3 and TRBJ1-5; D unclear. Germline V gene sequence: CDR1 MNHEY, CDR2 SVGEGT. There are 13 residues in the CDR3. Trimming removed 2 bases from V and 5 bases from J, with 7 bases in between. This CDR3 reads CASSYARDQPQHF. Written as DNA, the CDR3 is TGTGCCAGCAGTTACGCCCGGGATCAGCCCCAGCATTTT.

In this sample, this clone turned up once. CDR3 nucleotides: TGTGCCTGGAGTCCCGTGGGCCTGGAAAAACTGTTTTTT. Protein product: CAWSPVGLEKLFF. The V call is TRBV30, the J call TRBJ1-4; the D is unclear. Germline V gene lookup returns CDR1 GTSNPN and CDR2 SVGIG (reference sequence). The V end was cut by 2 bases, the J end by 8 bases, with 12 bases between. The CDR3 is made up of 13 amino acids.

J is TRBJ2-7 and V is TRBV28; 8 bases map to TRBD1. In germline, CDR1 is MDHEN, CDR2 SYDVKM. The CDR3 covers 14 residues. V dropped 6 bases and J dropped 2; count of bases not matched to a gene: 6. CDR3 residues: CASRLQGGAYEQYF. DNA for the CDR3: TGTGCCAGCAGGTTACAGGGGGGAGCCTACGAGCAGTACTTC.

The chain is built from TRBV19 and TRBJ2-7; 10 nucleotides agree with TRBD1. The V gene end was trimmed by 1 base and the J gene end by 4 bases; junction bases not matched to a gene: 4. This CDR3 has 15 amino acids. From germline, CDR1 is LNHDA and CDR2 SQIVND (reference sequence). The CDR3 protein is CASSIVADRGYEQYF. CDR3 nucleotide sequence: TGTGCCAGTAGTATAGTGGCGGACAGGGGGTACGAGCAGTACTTC.

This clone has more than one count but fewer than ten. DNA for the CDR3: TGTGCCAGCAGCCAGAGCACAGGGTTTCGAGAGACCCAGTACTTC. This gives the protein CASSQSTGFRETQYF. The J gene is TRBJ2-5, the V gene TRBV3-1 (or the pseudogene TRBV3-2); D is possibly TRBD1 (6 bases). In germline, CDR1 is LGHDT, CDR2 YNNKEL (reference sequence). This CDR3 has 15 amino acids. V was pared by 3 bases and J by 4 bases, with 15 bases between.

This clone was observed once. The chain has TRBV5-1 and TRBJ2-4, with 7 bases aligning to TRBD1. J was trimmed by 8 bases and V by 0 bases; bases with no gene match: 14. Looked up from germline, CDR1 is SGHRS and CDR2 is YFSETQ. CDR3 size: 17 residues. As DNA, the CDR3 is TGCGCCAGCAGCTTGGTACCCCTGACAGGGAAGGGGGACATTCAGTACTTC. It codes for CASSLVPLTGKGDIQYF.

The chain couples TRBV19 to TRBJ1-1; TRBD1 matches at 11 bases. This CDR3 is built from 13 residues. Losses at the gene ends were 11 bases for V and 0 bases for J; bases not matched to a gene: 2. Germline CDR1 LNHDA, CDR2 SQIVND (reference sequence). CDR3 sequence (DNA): TGTGCCTCGGGACAGGGGGTGAACACTGAAGCTTTCTTT. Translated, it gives CASGQGVNTEAFF.

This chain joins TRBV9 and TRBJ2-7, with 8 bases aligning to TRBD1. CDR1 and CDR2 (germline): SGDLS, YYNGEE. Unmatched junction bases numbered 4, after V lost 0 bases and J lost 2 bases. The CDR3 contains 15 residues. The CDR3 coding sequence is TGTGCCAGCAGCGTAGATCCACAGGGGGCCTACGAGCAGTACTTC. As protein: CASSVDPQGAYEQYF.

This CDR3 is CASSDRLAAYQETQYF. In DNA, the CDR3 is TGTGCCAGTAGTGACCGACTAGCGGCGTACCAAGAGACCCAGTACTTC. The chain carries TRBV19 and TRBJ2-5; TRBD2 aligns across 9 bases. The V gene end was trimmed by 5 bases and the J gene end by 0 bases; junction bases not matched to a gene: 7. Per the germline V gene, CDR1 is LNHDA and CDR2 is SQIVND (reference sequence). The CDR3 totals 16 residues. The whole variable domain, filled in from reference TRBV19 and TRBJ2-5, reads DGGITQSPKYLFRKEGQNVTLSCEQNLNHDAMYWYRQDPGQGLRLIYYSQIVNDFQKGDIAEGYSVSREKKESFPLTVTSAQKNPTAFYLCASSDRLAAYQETQYFGPGTRLLVL.

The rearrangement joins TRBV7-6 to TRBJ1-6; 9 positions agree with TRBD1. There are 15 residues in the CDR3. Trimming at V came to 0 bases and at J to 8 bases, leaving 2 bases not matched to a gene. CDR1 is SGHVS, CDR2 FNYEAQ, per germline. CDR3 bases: TGTGCCAGCAGCTTAGCGGGACAGGGAGATTCACCCCTCCACTTT. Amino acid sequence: CASSLAGQGDSPLHF.

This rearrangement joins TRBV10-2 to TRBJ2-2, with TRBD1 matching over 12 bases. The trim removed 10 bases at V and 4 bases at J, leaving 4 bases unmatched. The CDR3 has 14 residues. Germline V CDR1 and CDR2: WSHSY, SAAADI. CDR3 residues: CATGTGGFTGELFF. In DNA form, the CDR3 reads TGCGCCACAGGGACAGGGGGCTTCACCGGGGAGCTGTTTTTT.

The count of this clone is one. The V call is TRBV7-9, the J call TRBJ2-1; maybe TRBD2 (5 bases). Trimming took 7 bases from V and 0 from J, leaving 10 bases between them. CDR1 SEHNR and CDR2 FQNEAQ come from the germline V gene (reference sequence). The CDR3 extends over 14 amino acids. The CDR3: CASIDYSSYNEQFF. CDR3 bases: TGTGCCAGCATCGACTACAGCTCCTACAATGAGCAGTTCTTC.

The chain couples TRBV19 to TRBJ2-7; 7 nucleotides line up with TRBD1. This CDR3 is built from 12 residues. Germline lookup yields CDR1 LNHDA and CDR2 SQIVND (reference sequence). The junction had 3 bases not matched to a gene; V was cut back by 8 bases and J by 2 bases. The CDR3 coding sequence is TGTGCCAGTCGACAGGGTCCCTACGAGCAGTACTTC. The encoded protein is CASRQGPYEQYF.

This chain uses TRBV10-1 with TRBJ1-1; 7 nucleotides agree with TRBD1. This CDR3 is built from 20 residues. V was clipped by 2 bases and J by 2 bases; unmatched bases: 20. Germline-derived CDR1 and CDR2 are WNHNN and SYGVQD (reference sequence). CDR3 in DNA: TGCGCCAGCAGTGAGAGGGTCCAGGGGGGATCGAGGTGGGAAAACACTGAAGCTTTCTTT. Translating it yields CASSERVQGGSRWENTEAFF.

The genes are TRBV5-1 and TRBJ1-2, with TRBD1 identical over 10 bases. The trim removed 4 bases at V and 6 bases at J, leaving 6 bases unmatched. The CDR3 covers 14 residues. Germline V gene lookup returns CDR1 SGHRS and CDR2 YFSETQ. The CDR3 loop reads CASSVMGQGHGYTF. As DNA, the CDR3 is TGCGCCAGCAGCGTGATGGGACAGGGGCATGGCTACACCTTC.

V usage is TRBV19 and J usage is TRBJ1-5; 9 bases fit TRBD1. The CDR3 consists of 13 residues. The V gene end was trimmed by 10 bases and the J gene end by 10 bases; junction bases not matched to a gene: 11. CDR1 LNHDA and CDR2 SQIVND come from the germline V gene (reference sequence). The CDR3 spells CATTQGARSPQHF. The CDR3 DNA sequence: TGTGCCACCACACAGGGGGCCCGGTCACCCCAGCATTTT.

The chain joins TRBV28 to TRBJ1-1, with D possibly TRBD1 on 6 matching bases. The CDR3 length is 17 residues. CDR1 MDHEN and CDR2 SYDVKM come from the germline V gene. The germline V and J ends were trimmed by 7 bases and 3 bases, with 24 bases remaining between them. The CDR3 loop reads CASNPRQGGGGDTEAFF. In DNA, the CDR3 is TGTGCCAGCAACCCGAGGCAGGGAGGGGGAGGGGACACTGAAGCTTTCTTT. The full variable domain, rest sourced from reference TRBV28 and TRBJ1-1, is DVKVTQSSRYLVKRTGEKVFLECVQDMDHENMFWYRQDPGLGLRLIYFSYDVKMKEKGDIPEGYSVSREKKERFSLILESASTNQTSMYLCASNPRQGGGGDTEAFFGQGTRLTVV.

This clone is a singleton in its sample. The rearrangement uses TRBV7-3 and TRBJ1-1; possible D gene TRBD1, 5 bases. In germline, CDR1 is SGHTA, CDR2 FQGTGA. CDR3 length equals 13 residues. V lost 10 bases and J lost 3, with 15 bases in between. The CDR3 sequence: CATSQGSDTEAFF. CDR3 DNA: TGTGCCACGTCCCAGGGATCGGACACTGAAGCTTTCTTT. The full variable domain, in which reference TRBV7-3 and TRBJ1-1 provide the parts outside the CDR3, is GAGVSQTPSNKVTEKGKYVELRCDPISGHTALYWYRQSLGQGPEFLIYFQGTGAADDSGLPNDRFFAVRPEGSVSTLKIQRTERGDSAVYLCATSQGSDTEAFFGQGTRLTVV.

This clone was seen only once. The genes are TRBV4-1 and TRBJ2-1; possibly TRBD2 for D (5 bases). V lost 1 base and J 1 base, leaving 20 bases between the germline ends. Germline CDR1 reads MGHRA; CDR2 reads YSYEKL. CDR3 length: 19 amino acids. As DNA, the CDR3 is TGCGCCAGCAGCCAAGTCCTTCCTCTCGGGAAGACTTCCTACAATGAGCAGTTCTTC. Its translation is CASSQVLPLGKTSYNEQFF.

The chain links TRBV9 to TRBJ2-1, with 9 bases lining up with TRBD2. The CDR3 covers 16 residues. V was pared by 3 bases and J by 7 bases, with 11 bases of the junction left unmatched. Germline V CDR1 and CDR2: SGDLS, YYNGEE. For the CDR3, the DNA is TGTGCCAGCAGCGCGATAGGGGATAGCGGGAGTAATGAGCAGTTCTTC. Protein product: CASSAIGDSGSNEQFF.

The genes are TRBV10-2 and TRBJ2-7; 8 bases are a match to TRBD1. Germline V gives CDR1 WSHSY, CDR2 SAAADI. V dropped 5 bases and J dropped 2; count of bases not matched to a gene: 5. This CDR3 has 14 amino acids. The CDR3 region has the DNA TGCGCCAGCAGTAGGACAGGGAAACCCTACGAGCAGTACTTC. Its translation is CASSRTGKPYEQYF.

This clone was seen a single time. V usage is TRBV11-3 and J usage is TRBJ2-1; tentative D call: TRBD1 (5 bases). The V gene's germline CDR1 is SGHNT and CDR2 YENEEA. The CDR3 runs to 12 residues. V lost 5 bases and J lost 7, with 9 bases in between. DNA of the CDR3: TGTGCCAGCAGCCCCTCAGGGAATGAGCAGTTCTTC. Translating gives CASSPSGNEQFF.

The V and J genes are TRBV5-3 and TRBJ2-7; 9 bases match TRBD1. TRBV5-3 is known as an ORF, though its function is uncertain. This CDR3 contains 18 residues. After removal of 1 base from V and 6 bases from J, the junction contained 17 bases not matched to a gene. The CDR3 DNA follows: TGTGCCAGAAGCTTGAGACGGGACAGGGTTCTCAGGTGTTTCGAGCAGTACTTC. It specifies CARSLRRDRVLRCFEQYF.

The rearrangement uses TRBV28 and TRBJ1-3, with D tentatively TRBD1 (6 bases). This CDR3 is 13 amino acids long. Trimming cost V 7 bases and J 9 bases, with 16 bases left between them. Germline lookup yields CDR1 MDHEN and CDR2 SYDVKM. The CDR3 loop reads CASNLQGSGTIYF. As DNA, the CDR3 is TGTGCCAGCAATCTTCAGGGGTCGGGCACCATATATTTT.

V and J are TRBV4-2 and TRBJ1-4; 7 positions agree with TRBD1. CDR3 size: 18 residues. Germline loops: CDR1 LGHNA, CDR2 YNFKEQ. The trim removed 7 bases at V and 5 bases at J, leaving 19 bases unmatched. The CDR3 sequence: CASIHRGTGAPGNEKLFF. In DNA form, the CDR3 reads TGTGCCAGCATCCATCGAGGCACAGGGGCACCTGGGAATGAAAAACTGTTTTTT.

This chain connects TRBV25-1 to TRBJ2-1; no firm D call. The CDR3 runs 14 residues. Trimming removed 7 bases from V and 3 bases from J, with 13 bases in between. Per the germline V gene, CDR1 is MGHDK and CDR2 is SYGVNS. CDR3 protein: CASTVGQSYNEQFF. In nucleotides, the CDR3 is TGTGCCAGCACGGTTGGGCAAAGCTACAATGAGCAGTTCTTC.

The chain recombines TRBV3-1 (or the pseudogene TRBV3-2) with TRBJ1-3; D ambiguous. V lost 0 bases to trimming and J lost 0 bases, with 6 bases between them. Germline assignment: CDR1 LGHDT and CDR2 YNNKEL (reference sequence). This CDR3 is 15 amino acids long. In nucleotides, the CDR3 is TGTGCCAGCAGCCAAGATAGAGTCTCTGGAAACACCATATATTTT. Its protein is CASSQDRVSGNTIYF.